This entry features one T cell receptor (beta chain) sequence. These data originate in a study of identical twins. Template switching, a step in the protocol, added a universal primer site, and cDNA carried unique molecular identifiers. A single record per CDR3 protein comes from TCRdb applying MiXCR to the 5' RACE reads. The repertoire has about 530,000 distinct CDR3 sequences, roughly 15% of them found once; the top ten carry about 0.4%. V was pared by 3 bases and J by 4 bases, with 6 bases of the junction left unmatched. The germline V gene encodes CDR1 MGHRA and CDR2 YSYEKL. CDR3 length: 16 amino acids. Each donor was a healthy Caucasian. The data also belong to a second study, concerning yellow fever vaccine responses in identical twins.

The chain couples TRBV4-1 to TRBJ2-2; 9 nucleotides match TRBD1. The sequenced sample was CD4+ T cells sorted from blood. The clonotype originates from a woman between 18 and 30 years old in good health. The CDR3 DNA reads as TGCGCCAGCAGCCAGAGGACAGGGGCTTCCACCGGGGAGCTGTTTTTT. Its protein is CASSQRTGASTGELFF.